The source of this T cell receptor beta chain is a study of blood T cell repertoires in COVID-19. As for the study in general: From T cells, B-cell-depleted T cells, or PBMCs came the material, which was cDNA or gDNA.

V lost 9 bases and J lost 8; bases outside the gene matches: 7. Germline CDR1 MNHEY, CDR2 SVGAGI. The CDR3 spans 13 residues. Followed longitudinally, the Seattle patients had been enrolled during active infection. Methods used by the authors: Amplification of reference gene primers was used by the study to estimate nucleated cell counts. Assay used: immunoSEQ multiplex PCR; TCRdb lists only in-frame clones, some missing. From that table come the V and J calls and clone size; the DNA was used to work out D and trimming. The table includes 350,000 to 400,000 clones, 80% to 90% detected once. The V gene is TRBV6-5, the J gene TRBJ1-2, with 12 positions matching TRBD1. Sample: peripheral blood. The receptor was isolated from a woman aged 60-70 years with COVID-19, enrolled during active disease. In DNA form, the CDR3 reads TGTGCCAGACCGGGACAGGGGGCGTGGGGCTACACCTTC. This codes for CARPGQGAWGYTF.